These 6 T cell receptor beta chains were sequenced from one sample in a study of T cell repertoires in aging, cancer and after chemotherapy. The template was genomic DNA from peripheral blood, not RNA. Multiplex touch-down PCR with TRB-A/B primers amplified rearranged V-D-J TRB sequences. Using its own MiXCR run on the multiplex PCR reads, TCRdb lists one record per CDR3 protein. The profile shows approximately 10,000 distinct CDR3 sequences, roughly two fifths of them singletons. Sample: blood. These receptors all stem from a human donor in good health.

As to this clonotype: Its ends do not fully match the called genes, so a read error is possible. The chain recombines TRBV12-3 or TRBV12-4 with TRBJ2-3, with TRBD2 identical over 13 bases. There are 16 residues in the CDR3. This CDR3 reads CASSQLAGGRTDTQYF. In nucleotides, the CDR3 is TGCGCCAGCAGCCAACTAGCGGGAGGGCGCACAGATACGCAGTATTTT.

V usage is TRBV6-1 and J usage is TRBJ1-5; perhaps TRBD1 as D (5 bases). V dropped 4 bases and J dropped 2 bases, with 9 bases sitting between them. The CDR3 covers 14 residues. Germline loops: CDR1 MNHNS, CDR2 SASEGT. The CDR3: CASSALGGNQPQHF. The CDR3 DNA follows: TGTGCCAGCAGTGCTCTAGGGGGCAATCAGCCCCAGCATTTT.

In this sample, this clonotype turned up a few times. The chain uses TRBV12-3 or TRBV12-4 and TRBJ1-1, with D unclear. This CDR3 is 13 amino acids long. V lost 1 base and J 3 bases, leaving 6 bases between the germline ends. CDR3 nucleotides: TGTGCCAGCAGTTTAGGACGGTACACTGAAGCTTTCTTT. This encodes CASSLGRYTEAFF.

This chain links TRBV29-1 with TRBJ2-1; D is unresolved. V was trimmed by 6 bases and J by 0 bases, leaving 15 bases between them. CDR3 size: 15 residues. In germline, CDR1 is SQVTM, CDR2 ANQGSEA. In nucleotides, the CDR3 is TGCAGCGTGCTCGGGCCCAGGAGCTCCTACAATGAGCAGTTCTTC. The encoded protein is CSVLGPRSSYNEQFF.

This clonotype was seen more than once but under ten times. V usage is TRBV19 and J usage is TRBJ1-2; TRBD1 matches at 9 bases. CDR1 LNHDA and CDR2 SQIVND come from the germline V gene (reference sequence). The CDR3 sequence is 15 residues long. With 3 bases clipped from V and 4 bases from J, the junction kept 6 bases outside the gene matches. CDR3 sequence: CASSIRTGDPYGYTF. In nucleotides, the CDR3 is TGTGCCAGTAGTATCAGGACAGGGGATCCCTATGGCTACACCTTC.

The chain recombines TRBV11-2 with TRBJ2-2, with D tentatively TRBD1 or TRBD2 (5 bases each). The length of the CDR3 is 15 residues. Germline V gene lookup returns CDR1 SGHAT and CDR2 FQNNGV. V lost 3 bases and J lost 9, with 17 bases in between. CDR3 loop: CASSFIRDPRRELFF. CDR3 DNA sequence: TGTGCCAGCAGCTTTATCCGGGACCCCCGAAGGGAGCTGTTTTTT.